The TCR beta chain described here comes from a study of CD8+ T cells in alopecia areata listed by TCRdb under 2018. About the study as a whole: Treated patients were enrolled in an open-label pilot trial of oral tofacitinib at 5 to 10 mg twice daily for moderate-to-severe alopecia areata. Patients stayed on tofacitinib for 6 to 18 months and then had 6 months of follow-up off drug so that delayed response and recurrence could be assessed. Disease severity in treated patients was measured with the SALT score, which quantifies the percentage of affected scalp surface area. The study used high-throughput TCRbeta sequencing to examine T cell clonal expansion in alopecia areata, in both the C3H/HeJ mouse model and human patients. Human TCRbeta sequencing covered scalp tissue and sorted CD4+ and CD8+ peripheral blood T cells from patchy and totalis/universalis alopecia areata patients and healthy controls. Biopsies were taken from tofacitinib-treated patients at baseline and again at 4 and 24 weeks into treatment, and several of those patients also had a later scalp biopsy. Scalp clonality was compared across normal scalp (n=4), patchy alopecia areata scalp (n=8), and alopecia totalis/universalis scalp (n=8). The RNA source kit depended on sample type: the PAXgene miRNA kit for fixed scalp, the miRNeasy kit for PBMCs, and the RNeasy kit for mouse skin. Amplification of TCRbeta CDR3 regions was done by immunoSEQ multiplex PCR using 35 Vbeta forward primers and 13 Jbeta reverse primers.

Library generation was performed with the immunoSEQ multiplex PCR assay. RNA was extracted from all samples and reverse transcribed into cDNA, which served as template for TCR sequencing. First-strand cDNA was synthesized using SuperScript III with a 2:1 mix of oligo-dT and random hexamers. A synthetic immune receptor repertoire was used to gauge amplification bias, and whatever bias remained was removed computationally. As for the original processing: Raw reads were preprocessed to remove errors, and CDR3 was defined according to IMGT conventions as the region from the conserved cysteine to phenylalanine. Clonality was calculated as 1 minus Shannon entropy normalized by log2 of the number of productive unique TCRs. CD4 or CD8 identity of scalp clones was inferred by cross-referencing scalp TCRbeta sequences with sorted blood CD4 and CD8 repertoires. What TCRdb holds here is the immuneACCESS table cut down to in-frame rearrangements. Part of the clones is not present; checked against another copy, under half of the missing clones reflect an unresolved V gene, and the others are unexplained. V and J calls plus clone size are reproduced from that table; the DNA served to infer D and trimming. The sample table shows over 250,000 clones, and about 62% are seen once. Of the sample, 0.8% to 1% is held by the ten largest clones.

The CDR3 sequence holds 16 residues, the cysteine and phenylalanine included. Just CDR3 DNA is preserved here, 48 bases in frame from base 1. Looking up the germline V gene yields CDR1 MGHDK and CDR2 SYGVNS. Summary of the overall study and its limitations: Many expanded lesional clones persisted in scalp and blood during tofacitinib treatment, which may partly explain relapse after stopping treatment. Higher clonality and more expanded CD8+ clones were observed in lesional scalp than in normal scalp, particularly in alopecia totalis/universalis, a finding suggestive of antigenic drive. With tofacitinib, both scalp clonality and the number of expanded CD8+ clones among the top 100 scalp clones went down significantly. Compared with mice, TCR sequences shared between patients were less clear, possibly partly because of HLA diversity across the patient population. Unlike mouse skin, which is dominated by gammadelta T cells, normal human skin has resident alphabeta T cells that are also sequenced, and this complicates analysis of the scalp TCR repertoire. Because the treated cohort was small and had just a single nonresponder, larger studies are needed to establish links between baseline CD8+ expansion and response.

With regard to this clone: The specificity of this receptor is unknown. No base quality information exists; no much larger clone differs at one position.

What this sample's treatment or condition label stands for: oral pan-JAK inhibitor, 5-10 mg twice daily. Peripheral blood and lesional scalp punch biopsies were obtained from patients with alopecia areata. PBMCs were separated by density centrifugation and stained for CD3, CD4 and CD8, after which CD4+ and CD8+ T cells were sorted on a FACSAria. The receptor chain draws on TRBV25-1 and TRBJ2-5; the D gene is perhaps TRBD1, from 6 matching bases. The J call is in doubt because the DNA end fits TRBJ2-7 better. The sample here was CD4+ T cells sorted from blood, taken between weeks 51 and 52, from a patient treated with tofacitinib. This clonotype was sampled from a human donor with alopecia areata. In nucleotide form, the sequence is TGTGCCAGCAGTGCACCACTACAGGGTTTAGGCTACGAGCAGTACTTC. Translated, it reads CASSAPLQGLGYEQYF.